One and the same sample provided the 27 T cell receptor beta chains below, sequenced in a study of naive and memory T cell subsets. Reverse transcription of blood and skin TCR RNA was primed at alpha and beta constant regions. TCRdb re-analysed the 5' RACE reads in MiXCR, keeping a single row per CDR3 protein. Of more than 20,000 distinct CDR3 sequences in the sample, around 25% were seen once. RNA was extracted from more than 2 ml of whole blood of healthy adults. Receptors originate from a female donor in good health.

This chain links TRBV6-2 or TRBV6-3 with TRBJ2-7, with D perhaps matching TRBD1 (5 bases). The CDR3 length is 14 residues. Deletions cut 5 bases from V and 0 bases from J, with 11 bases between. CDR1 is MNHEY and CDR2 is SVGEGT in the germline V gene. The CDR3 spells CASSQDDSSYEQYF. The CDR3 coding sequence is TGTGCCAGCAGTCAAGACGACAGCTCCTACGAGCAGTACTTC.

Concerning this clonotype itself: This may be a read error: a much more frequent sequence differs by one nucleotide. The chain links TRBV12-3 or TRBV12-4 to TRBJ1-4; 11 bases fit TRBD1. This CDR3 is built from 16 residues. Trimming at V came to 6 bases and at J to 5 bases, leaving 8 bases not matched to a gene. The CDR3 reads CASRWTGGAGNEKLFF. For the CDR3, the DNA is TGTGCCAGCAGGTGGACAGGGGGCGCCGGCAATGAAAAACTGTTTTTT.

The chain couples TRBV12-3 or TRBV12-4 to TRBJ1-4; 7 positions match TRBD1. The CDR3 has 14 amino acids. Unmatched junction bases numbered 6, after V lost 4 bases and J lost 7 bases. CDR3 sequence reads: CASSSTGWGEKLFF. As DNA, the CDR3 is TGTGCCAGCAGTTCGACAGGGTGGGGTGAAAAACTGTTTTTT.

This clonotype was recorded at least ten times. This chain links TRBV6-1 with TRBJ1-2; 7 bases are a match to TRBD1. This CDR3 spans 14 amino acids. The J segment lost 5 bases and the V segment lost 6 bases, leaving 9 bases of the junction unmatched. The germline V gene encodes CDR1 MNHNS and CDR2 SASEGT. CDR3 sequence: CASRTQGSPYGYTF. CDR3 coding DNA: TGTGCCAGCAGAACACAGGGGTCCCCTTATGGCTACACCTTC.

This clonotype is termed medium-sized. The chain combines TRBV28 with TRBJ1-1, with 10 bases lining up with TRBD1. This CDR3 spans 16 amino acids. Germline V gene data show CDR1 as MDHEN and CDR2 as SYDVKM. V gave up 5 bases and J gave up 6 bases; unmatched junction bases: 12. The CDR3 nucleotides read TGTGCCAGCAGTCCCTTGACAGGGGGCCCCGCCGCTGAAGCTTTCTTT. This encodes CASSPLTGGPAAEAFF.

The rearrangement joins TRBV20-1 to TRBJ1-2; no reliable D call. The CDR3 extends over 11 amino acids. Germline V lookup: CDR1 DFQATT, CDR2 SNEGSKA (reference sequence). V gave up 3 bases and J gave up 12 bases, with 14 bases separating them. CDR3 sequence (DNA): TGCAGTGCTAGGTTCTTTGAGGACCACACCTTC. It is translated as CSARFFEDHTF.

This clonotype was detected ten times or more. The chain couples TRBV6-5 to TRBJ2-5; tentatively, D is TRBD1 or TRBD2 (5 bases each). The CDR3 is made up of 13 amino acids. V shed 4 bases and J shed 5 bases, with 11 bases lying between them. From germline, CDR1 is MNHEY and CDR2 SVGAGI. CDR3 DNA: TGTGCCAGCAGTTTGGGGACGGGGGAGACCCAGTACTTC. Its translation is CASSLGTGETQYF.

This clonotype was detected only a few times. The chain recombines TRBV20-1 with TRBJ2-5, with a possible D match to TRBD2 (6 bases). The CDR3 extends over 12 amino acids. Per germline, CDR1 DFQATT and CDR2 SNEGSKA (reference sequence). V lost 6 bases and J lost 4, with 12 bases in between. CDR3 in amino acids: CSATLARETQYF. The DNA for the CDR3 is TGCAGTGCCACGCTAGCGCGAGAGACCCAGTACTTC.

This clonotype has a handful of counts. V usage is TRBV6-2 or TRBV6-3 and J usage is TRBJ2-5, with D unclear. The germline CDR1 and CDR2 sequences are MNHEY and SVGEGT. V was pared by 6 bases and J by 7 bases, with 9 bases between. The CDR3 contains 11 residues. The CDR3 reads CASSNSRTQYF. The CDR3 DNA reads as TGTGCCAGCAGCAATAGTAGGACCCAGTACTTC.

The rearrangement uses TRBV12-3 or TRBV12-4 and TRBJ2-1; D call uncertain. The CDR3 has 17 residues. V was pared by 5 bases and J by 0 bases, with 17 bases between. The CDR3 DNA reads TGTGCCAGCAGTCTCCAAACGGGCCCCCGCTCCTACAATGAGCAGTTCTTC. Protein: CASSLQTGPRSYNEQFF.

V usage is TRBV29-1 and J usage is TRBJ1-3; D may be TRBD1 (5 bases). This CDR3 comprises 14 residues. Germline V gene sequence: CDR1 SQVTM, CDR2 ANQGSEA. V lost 5 bases and J 0 bases, leaving 11 bases between the germline ends. The CDR3 DNA sequence: TGCAGCGTTCTCAGGGATCCCTCTGGAAACACCATATATTTT. Protein sequence: CSVLRDPSGNTIYF.

This clonotype was recorded only once. The chain is built from TRBV12-3 or TRBV12-4 and TRBJ1-5, with 8 bases matching TRBD1. CDR3 length: 15 residues. V shed 5 bases, J shed 2 bases, and the junction held 5 bases outside the gene matches. This CDR3 is CASSAGQGRNQPQHF. The CDR3 DNA reads as TGTGCCAGCAGTGCCGGACAGGGACGCAATCAGCCCCAGCATTTT.

The CDR3 DNA reads TGCGCCAGCAGCGCTGGAAATCAGCCCCAGCATTTT. Translated: CASSAGNQPQHF. The chain is built from TRBV10-2 and TRBJ1-5; D gene unclear. Germline CDR1 WSHSY, CDR2 SAAADI. V lost 6 bases and J 4 bases, leaving 7 bases between the germline ends. There are 12 residues in the CDR3.

CDR3 sequence: CASSRGHEQYF. Written as DNA, the CDR3 is TGTGCCAGCAGTCGGGGTCACGAGCAGTACTTC. The gene calls are TRBV6-2 or TRBV6-3 and TRBJ2-7, with D possibly being TRBD2 (5 bases). V shed 5 bases and J shed 5 bases, with 7 bases lying between them. Per the germline V gene, CDR1 is MNHEY and CDR2 is SVGEGT. The CDR3 consists of 11 residues.

This clonotype was seen many times. The genes are TRBV18 and TRBJ2-1; 10 bases align to TRBD2. V lost 3 bases to trimming and J lost 0 bases; unmatched junction nucleotides: 8. The germline gives CDR1 KGHSH, CDR2 LQKENI. The CDR3 spans 18 residues. CDR3 loop: CASSPFTSGVSSYNEQFF. The DNA for the CDR3 is TGTGCCAGCTCACCCTTCACTAGCGGGGTAAGCTCCTACAATGAGCAGTTCTTC.

V and J are TRBV6-5 and TRBJ2-3, with 8 bases aligning to TRBD2. The CDR3 spans 15 residues. Trimming cost V 2 bases and J 1 base; bases outside gene matches: 2. Germline lookup yields CDR1 MNHEY and CDR2 SVGAGI. CDR3 sequence reads: CASSYATSGTDTQYF. CDR3 in DNA: TGTGCCAGCAGTTACGCGACTAGCGGCACAGATACGCAGTATTTT.

By proportion, this clonotype is medium-sized. This chain connects TRBV9 to TRBJ1-4; weak D call: TRBD1 (5 bases). The V and J ends lost 3 bases and 0 bases respectively, with 9 bases between them. Germline CDR1 is SGDLS and CDR2 is YYNGEE. The CDR3 sequence is 15 residues long. DNA for the CDR3: TGTGCCAGCAGCGCCACGACAGCAACTAATGAAAAACTGTTTTTT. Amino acids: CASSATTATNEKLFF.

The chain has TRBV6-5 and TRBJ2-1; TRBD2 agrees at 9 bases. Germline V gene lookup returns CDR1 MNHEY and CDR2 SVGAGI. The CDR3 extends over 17 amino acids. Trimming at V came to 6 bases and at J to 0 bases, leaving 9 bases not matched to a gene. CDR3 in amino acids: CASSPPILAGSYNEQFF. For the CDR3, the DNA is TGTGCCAGCAGCCCCCCGATACTAGCGGGCTCCTACAATGAGCAGTTCTTC.

This clonotype was found many times. Written as DNA, the CDR3 is TGCAGTGTCACTCTCCCGACGGTGGACTATGGCTACACCTTC. Encoded protein: CSVTLPTVDYGYTF. The genes are TRBV20-1 and TRBJ1-2; D unresolved. Germline V gene lookup returns CDR1 DFQATT and CDR2 SNEGSKA (reference sequence). With 7 bases removed from V and 3 bases from J, the gap between germline ends came to 18 bases. The CDR3 has 14 residues.

This chain links TRBV7-2 with TRBJ2-7; D assignment may be TRBD1 or TRBD2 (5 bases each). The germline V gene has CDR1 SGHTA and CDR2 FQGNSA. The ends were cut back, 4 bases at V and 7 bases at J, with 17 bases in the middle. CDR3 length: 14 residues. The CDR3 spells CASSSRGGFREQYF. For the CDR3, the DNA is TGTGCCAGCAGCTCCCGGGGCGGGTTTCGAGAGCAGTACTTC.

This sequence joins TRBV7-2 and TRBJ2-5; weak D call: TRBD2 (6 bases). The CDR3 loop spans 14 amino acids. Germline CDR1 and CDR2: SGHTA and FQGNSA. The V gene lost 5 bases and the J gene lost 1 base, with 11 bases spanning the gap. The CDR3 sequence: CASSPRGSQETQYF. In nucleotides, the CDR3 is TGTGCCAGCAGCCCCCGGGGGTCCCAAGAGACCCAGTACTTC.

This clonotype qualifies as medium-sized (0.01 to 0.1%). The chain recombines TRBV6-5 with TRBJ2-1; D is unresolved. V lost 2 bases and J lost 12, with 5 bases in between. This CDR3 spans 10 amino acids. Germline assignment: CDR1 MNHEY and CDR2 SVGAGI. The CDR3 sequence: CASSYPPQFF. The CDR3, as DNA: TGTGCCAGCAGTTACCCACCGCAGTTCTTC.

In its sample, this clonotype was seen many times. This chain connects TRBV20-1 to TRBJ2-5, with 9 positions matching TRBD1. Germline-derived CDR1 and CDR2 are DFQATT and SNEGSKA (reference sequence). The CDR3 runs 14 residues. The trim removed 3 bases at V and 5 bases at J, leaving 7 bases unmatched. The CDR3 is CSASPGTGLETQYF. The CDR3 bases are TGCAGTGCTAGTCCCGGGACAGGGCTTGAGACCCAGTACTTC.

The chain links TRBV20-1 to TRBJ2-1; 8 bases are a match to TRBD1. CDR3 length equals 16 residues. CDR1 is DFQATT, CDR2 SNEGSKA, per germline (reference sequence). The V segment lost 0 bases and the J segment 5 bases; nucleotides outside the gene matches: 9. The CDR3 DNA is TGCAGTGCTAGAGATGCCCGGACAGGGTCCCACAATGAGCAGTTCTTC. Encoded protein: CSARDARTGSHNEQFF.

This clonotype was seen ten or more times. As DNA, the CDR3 is TGCGCCAGCAGCGCGGAGGTCAATCAGCCCCAGCATTTT. It encodes CASSAEVNQPQHF. V is TRBV5-1 and J is TRBJ1-5; no clear D. Germline values: CDR1 SGHRS, CDR2 YFSETQ. This CDR3 has 13 amino acids. Trimming shortened V by 4 bases and J by 3 bases, and 8 bases separated the two germline ends. Variable domain in full (rest from reference TRBV5-1 and TRBJ1-5): KAGVTQTPRYLIKTRGQQVTLSCSPISGHRSVSWYQQTPGQGLQFLFEYFSETQRNKGNFPGRFSGRQFSNSRSEMNVSTLELGDSALYLCASSAEVNQPQHFGDGTRLSIL.

The table lists this clonotype with many counts. The V call is TRBV20-1, the J call TRBJ1-5, with 8 bases lining up with TRBD1. V lost 4 bases to trimming and J lost 5 bases; unmatched junction nucleotides: 7. CDR1 DFQATT and CDR2 SNEGSKA come from the germline V gene (reference sequence). This CDR3 has 14 residues. This CDR3 reads CSATPGGGHQPQHF. CDR3 coding DNA: TGCAGTGCTACGCCAGGGGGCGGGCATCAGCCCCAGCATTTT.

A few counts support this clonotype. This sequence joins TRBV20-1 and TRBJ2-3, with TRBD1 as a possible D gene (5 bases). CDR3 length: 14 residues. CDR1 DFQATT and CDR2 SNEGSKA come from the germline V gene (reference sequence). Trimming took 5 bases from V and 4 from J, leaving 16 bases between them. This CDR3 reads CSAPYQGLSDTQYF. The CDR3 nucleotides read TGCAGTGCTCCCTACCAGGGTTTATCAGATACGCAGTATTTT.